Following are 20 T cell receptor beta chains from one sample sequenced in a study of shared clonotypes between healthy human individuals. Method: immunoSEQ multiplex PCR; TCRdb's copy keeps in-frame clones and lacks some. The repertoire has a few million clones, 85% to 95% of them found once; the top ten carry 0.37%. The sequenced sample consisted of naive CD4+ T cells from PBMCs. As to subset: CD45RA+ positively selected. These receptors all come from a man younger than 35 in good health. Some clones in this sample may be carry-over from other donors' samples.

This clone has only a few counts. The rearrangement joins TRBV10-3 to TRBJ1-1, with unresolved D. Per germline, CDR1 ENHRY and CDR2 SYGVKD. With 10 bases removed from V and 1 base from J, the gap between germline ends came to 13 bases. This CDR3 is 13 amino acids long. The CDR3 sequence: CATRTESNTEAFF. CDR3 sequence (DNA): TGTGCCACCAGGACCGAGTCGAACACTGAAGCTTTCTTT.

V gene TRBV6-5 combines with J gene TRBJ2-5; 8 bases align to TRBD1. Trimming cost V 5 bases and J 4 bases; bases outside gene matches: 9. Per the germline V gene, CDR1 is MNHEY and CDR2 is SVGAGI. This CDR3 is 15 amino acids long. CDR3 sequence reads: CASSPDRGAGETQYF. The CDR3 region has the DNA TGTGCCAGCAGTCCCGACAGGGGTGCAGGAGAGACCCAGTACTTC.

This clone was counted only a few times. V is TRBV5-4 and J is TRBJ2-7; D might be TRBD2 (6 bases). Trimming removed 1 base at V and 1 base at J, with 9 bases between. CDR3 length: 14 amino acids. In germline, CDR1 is SGHNT, CDR2 YYREEE (reference sequence). CDR3 sequence: CASSLQGLSYEQYF. CDR3 in DNA: TGTGCCAGCAGCTTGCAGGGACTGTCCTACGAGCAGTACTTC. Variable domain in full (rest from reference TRBV5-4 and TRBJ2-7): ETGVTQSPTHLIKTRGQQVTLRCSSQSGHNTVSWYQQALGQGPQFIFQYYREEENGRGNFPPRFSGLQFPNYSSELNVNALELDDSALYLCASSLQGLSYEQYFGPGTRLTVT.

This chain connects TRBV5-1 to TRBJ1-1, with D tentatively TRBD1 (6 bases). Germline V CDR1 and CDR2: SGHRS, YFSETQ. The CDR3 covers 15 residues. V shed 1 base and J shed 6 bases, with 16 bases lying between them. The DNA of the CDR3 is TGCGCCAGCAGCTTGAGGTTAGGCAGGGGCTCTGAAGCTTTCTTT. Protein: CASSLRLGRGSEAFF.

This CDR3 is CASSLGTGHQETQYF. CDR3 DNA sequence: TGTGCCAGCAGCTTAGGGACAGGGCACCAAGAGACCCAGTACTTC. V usage is TRBV7-6 and J usage is TRBJ2-5; 8 bases match TRBD1. Germline trimming cut 1 base from V and 0 bases from J; bases unmatched to any gene: 1. This CDR3 is built from 15 residues. Germline-derived CDR1 and CDR2 are SGHVS and FNYEAQ.

V is TRBV18 and J is TRBJ1-5; D is ambiguous. Looked up from germline, CDR1 is KGHSH and CDR2 is LQKENI. Between the trimmed V and J ends, which lost 2 bases and 2 bases, there was a span of 7 bases. CDR3 length: 14 amino acids. For the CDR3, the DNA is TGTGCCAGCTCACCAGGATTGCGCAATCAGCCCCAGCATTTT. Protein: CASSPGLRNQPQHF.

This clone has just one count. V usage is TRBV5-1 and J usage is TRBJ2-1, with TRBD2 matching over 10 bases. The CDR3 covers 16 residues. V shed 0 bases and J 7 bases; nucleotides not matched to a gene: 7. Germline V gene lookup returns CDR1 SGHRS and CDR2 YFSETQ. CDR3 nucleotides: TGCGCCAGCAGCTTGGAACGACTAGCGGGCTCTAATGAGCAGTTCTTC. This codes for CASSLERLAGSNEQFF.

The J gene is TRBJ1-4, the V gene TRBV4-1; D is ambiguous. V lost 3 bases, J lost 0 bases, and 11 bases lay in between. The length of the CDR3 is 16 residues. Germline CDR1 is MGHRA and CDR2 is YSYEKL. The CDR3, as DNA: TGCGCCAGCAGCCAGCGTTCATCAGCAACTAATGAAAAACTGTTTTTT. This encodes CASSQRSSATNEKLFF.

The gene calls are TRBV7-2 and TRBJ2-7; D may be TRBD1 (6 bases). The CDR3 length is 15 residues. Trimming removed 1 base from V and 0 bases from J, with 10 bases in between. Germline CDR1 SGHTA, CDR2 FQGNSA. The CDR3 DNA follows: TGTGCCAGCAGCTTAGTCCCCAGGGGCTCCTACGAGCAGTACTTC. Amino acids: CASSLVPRGSYEQYF.

The rearrangement uses TRBV7-9 and TRBJ1-1; D unclear. The CDR3 runs to 14 residues. Germline CDR1 and CDR2: SEHNR and FQNEAQ (reference sequence). V lost 5 bases and J 6 bases, leaving 16 bases between the germline ends. The CDR3 DNA reads as TGTGCCAGCAGCCCCTCGGAGGCGAGGGCTGAAGCTTTCTTT. Amino acids: CASSPSEARAEAFF.

To note about this clone: Different DNA sequences within this sample yield the same CDR3. The rearrangement joins TRBV7-9 to TRBJ2-1, with 11 positions matching TRBD2. With V trimmed by 5 bases and J by 7 bases, 7 bases remained unmatched. This CDR3 is built from 15 residues. Germline V gene data show CDR1 as SEHNR and CDR2 as FQNEAQ (reference sequence). This CDR3 reads CASSLLAGVVNEQFF. The CDR3, as DNA: TGTGCCAGCAGCCTACTAGCGGGAGTTGTAAATGAGCAGTTCTTC.

J is TRBJ2-7 and V is TRBV5-4; D gene ambiguous. Trimming removed 0 bases from V and 0 bases from J, with 10 bases in between. This CDR3 is 15 amino acids long. Germline-derived CDR1 and CDR2 are SGHNT and YYREEE (reference sequence). The chain's CDR3 is CASSLDRLSSYEQYF. CDR3 sequence (DNA): TGTGCCAGCAGCTTGGACCGATTGAGCTCCTACGAGCAGTACTTC.

This clone has a handful of counts. The chain has TRBV7-8 and TRBJ2-7, with 8 bases aligning to TRBD2. Germline V gene data show CDR1 as SGHVS and CDR2 as FQNEAQ. Germline trimming cut 1 base from V and 4 bases from J; bases unmatched to any gene: 3. This CDR3 comprises 14 residues. CDR3 protein: CASSLERGRYEQYF. The CDR3 coding sequence is TGTGCCAGCAGCTTAGAGCGGGGGCGGTACGAGCAGTACTTC.

This chain links TRBV7-2 with TRBJ2-1; 10 positions match TRBD2. The CDR3 consists of 17 residues. Germline CDR1 SGHTA, CDR2 FQGNSA. After removal of 1 base from V and 2 bases from J, the junction contained 5 bases not matched to a gene. The CDR3 DNA reads as TGTGCCAGCAGCTTAGTCGGGCTAGCGGGAGCCTACAATGAGCAGTTCTTC. It codes for CASSLVGLAGAYNEQFF.

V gene TRBV29-1 combines with J gene TRBJ2-5; D gene unclear. The CDR3 totals 13 residues. The ends were cut back, 3 bases at V and 4 bases at J, with 12 bases in the middle. Germline V gene sequence: CDR1 SQVTM, CDR2 ANQGSEA. This CDR3 reads CSVEGLFGETQYF. DNA of the CDR3: TGCAGCGTTGAGGGGTTGTTCGGAGAGACCCAGTACTTC.

The J gene is TRBJ1-2, the V gene TRBV5-4; D is unresolved. The germline gives CDR1 SGHNT, CDR2 YYREEE (reference sequence). V was pared by 0 bases and J by 4 bases, with 13 bases between. The CDR3 loop spans 15 amino acids. CDR3: CASSLGLPAGYGYTF. Here the CDR3 DNA reads TGTGCCAGCAGCTTGGGCCTTCCGGCGGGCTATGGCTACACCTTC.

The chain joins TRBV19 to TRBJ1-5; D remains ambiguous. With 1 base removed from V and 0 bases from J, the gap between germline ends came to 16 bases. This CDR3 is 18 amino acids long. CDR1 and CDR2 from the germline V gene are LNHDA and SQIVND (reference sequence). The CDR3 DNA is TGTGCCAGTAGTATAGGGCCAGGACCATACCTTAGCAATCAGCCCCAGCATTTT. It specifies CASSIGPGPYLSNQPQHF.

The chain employs TRBV7-9 and TRBJ2-7, with TRBD1 as a possible D gene (6 bases). Germline CDR1 is SEHNR and CDR2 is FQNEAQ (reference sequence). The germline V and J ends were trimmed by 4 bases and 4 bases, with 14 bases remaining between them. CDR3 length equals 14 residues. The DNA of the CDR3 is TGTGCCAGCAGCTCCCCTTTACAGGGATACGAGCAGTACTTC. Its translation: CASSSPLQGYEQYF.

This rearrangement joins TRBV10-3 to TRBJ2-7; 9 bases match TRBD2. The germline gives CDR1 ENHRY, CDR2 SYGVKD. V shed 5 bases and J 3 bases; nucleotides not matched to a gene: 5. The CDR3 is 14 amino acids. CDR3 in DNA: TGTGCCATCAGTCGATGGACTAGCGACTACGAGCAGTACTTC. It is translated as CAISRWTSDYEQYF.

This chain connects TRBV5-1 to TRBJ1-1; no firm D call. Trimming removed 5 bases at V and 3 bases at J, with 17 bases between. Germline V gene data show CDR1 as SGHRS and CDR2 as YFSETQ. The CDR3 runs to 15 residues. DNA of the CDR3: TGCGCCAGCAGTCTGGGTCGGGCCGGGGACACTGAAGCTTTCTTT. This codes for CASSLGRAGDTEAFF. Looking up the rest from reference TRBV5-1 and TRBJ1-1 gives the full variable domain: KAGVTQTPRYLIKTRGQQVTLSCSPISGHRSVSWYQQTPGQGLQFLFEYFSETQRNKGNFPGRFSGRQFSNSRSEMNVSTLELGDSALYLCASSLGRAGDTEAFFGQGTRLTVV.